This record concerns one T cell receptor beta chain sequence. No antigen is known for it. The study left out patients who had uncontrolled infection, other autoimmune disease, pregnancy or lactation. The data stem from a study of T cells in Graves' hyperthyroidism and ophthalmopathy. Study information: Before treatment of any kind, peripheral blood was taken at initial diagnosis. Study observations and caveats: Most thyroid clonotypes expanded above 0.001 were also detected in blood.

RNA transcripts gave rise to amplified TCR beta CDR3 regions. The TCR CDR3 first-round RT-PCR relied on the HTBI primer set. TCRdb used MiXCR to reprocess the multiplex PCR reads, holding one entry per CDR3 protein. The sample contains about 300,000 distinct CDR3 sequences, roughly 19% of which appear only once. V lost 5 bases to trimming and J lost 4 bases; unmatched junction nucleotides: 5. Germline-derived CDR1 and CDR2 are SGHRS and YFSETQ. The CDR3 spans 14 residues. This clonotype originated in a man in his forties or fifties with Graves' ophthalmopathy. The sample consisted of blood. This chain uses TRBV5-1 with TRBJ1-1; 10 bases map to TRBD1. The CDR3 region has the DNA TGCGCCAGCAGGGACAGGGGGAAGGGCACTGAAGCTTTCTTT. Translating it yields CASRDRGKGTEAFF.